This T cell receptor beta chain emerged from a study of T cell changes during pregnancy in multiple sclerosis. Profiling relied on immunoSEQ multiplex PCR, and the TCRdb table lists in-frame clones only, not all of them. The sample has 50,000 to 70,000 clones; 80% to 95% are singletons. V was pared by 4 bases and J by 1 base, with 8 bases of the junction left unmatched. CDR1 and CDR2 from the germline V gene are SEHNR and FQNEAQ (reference sequence). The CDR3 is 18 residues long. The sequencing here drew on peripheral blood, taken in the second trimester of pregnancy. This clonotype originated in a female donor with multiple sclerosis, enrolled in a pregnancy study. V and J are TRBV7-9 and TRBJ2-5; 14 positions agree with TRBD2. In DNA form, the CDR3 reads TGTGCCAGCAGCTCTGGGACTAGCGGGAGCCCCCGCCAAGAGACCCAGTACTTC. This translates into CASSSGTSGSPRQETQYF.